One sample yielded the 2 T cell receptor beta chains listed below, sequenced in a study of PD-L1 blockade in urothelial cancer. Time point of the sample: pretreatment peripheral blood. Generated by immunoSEQ multiplex PCR, the TCRdb table keeps only in-frame clones and is missing some. This sample yields 95,000 or so clones, of which roughly 87% are seen a single time; more than 1.5% belongs to the top ten. The sequenced sample was PBMCs, obtained around atezolizumab (anti-PD-L1) treatment. These TCRs come from a man between 60 and 75 years old with urothelial cancer.

J is TRBJ2-5 and V is TRBV4-3; a possible D gene is TRBD1 (5 bases). Germline-derived CDR1 and CDR2 are LGHNA and YSLEER. V was trimmed by 0 bases and J by 5 bases, leaving 10 bases between them. The CDR3 extends over 14 amino acids. The CDR3 DNA is TGCGCCAGCAGCCAAGAAGGCAGGGATGAGACCCAGTACTTC. Translated, it gives CASSQEGRDETQYF.

The chain employs TRBV4-2 and TRBJ2-3; 8 bases agree with TRBD2. This CDR3 is 16 amino acids long. The junction had 7 bases not matched to a gene; V was cut back by 4 bases and J by 1 base. Germline values: CDR1 LGHNA, CDR2 YNFKEQ. CDR3 in amino acids: CASSLWTSRGTDTQYF. The CDR3 bases are TGTGCCAGCAGCCTTTGGACTAGCCGGGGCACAGATACGCAGTATTTT.